A single T cell receptor (beta chain) is shown here with its context. Its antigen target is currently unknown. Base qualities were left out, and no much larger clone turns up one base away. The data are from a study of T cells after yellow fever vaccination (dated by TCRdb to 2018 to 2020). For the study in its entirety: The SMART-Seq v4 Ultra Low Input RNA kit was used to prepare libraries from fractions with low cell numbers. Bulk TCR alpha and beta repertoires were sequenced longitudinally to track T-cell clones before and after primary and booster YFV17D yellow fever vaccination. Two healthy male donors, one aged 18 to 29 and one aged 30 to 39 years, made up the cohort. Blood was collected at multiple timepoints before and after primary and secondary immunization, and bulk PBMC replicates and cell subsets were isolated. Beyond this particular receptor, the publication reports: Only two donors were included in the study, so the extent to which the findings can be generalized is limited. The secondary T-cell response was weaker than the primary response but faster, peaking on day 5 instead of day 15. A small share of clonotypes was detected in both CD4 and CD8 compartments, with the overlap likely arising from convergent recombination. Most clones expanded after primary vaccination were re-detected after the booster (around 96% of CD4 and roughly 87% of CD8), suggesting broad memory maintenance. FACS-sorted repertoires could contain abundant contaminating clonotypes from the bulk population, so computational filtering was required.

Taken with the paper, the label for treatment or condition translates to: live attenuated yellow fever vaccine strain. PBMCs were isolated from peripheral blood using a standard Ficoll-Paque protocol. CD4 and CD8 T-cell fractions were isolated with Dynabeads CD4 and CD8 positive selection kits. RNA was extracted with TriZol from bulk PBMCs, CD4 and CD8 fractions, and dextramer-positive and dextramer-negative fractions. The CDR3 measures 16 amino acids from cysteine to phenylalanine. Left in the record is the CDR3 DNA by itself, 48 bases read in frame from the first base. Ends trimmed: V by 2 bases, J by 8 bases; bases unmatched to a gene: 11. The germline V gene (reference sequence) gives CDR1 as SEHNR and CDR2 as FQNEAQ. TCRdb records Illumina NovaSeq 6000 as the sequencer. TCR cDNA was made using 5'RACE template switching, a step that added a universal primer site and unique molecular identifiers. Priming for cDNA synthesis came from both the TCR alpha and TCR beta constant segments. Library amplification involved two PCR steps, and the second step added sample barcodes and sequencing adapters. Libraries were sequenced on Illumina HiSeq 2500 (2x100 bp) or NovaSeq (2x150 bp). The authors' pipeline ran thus. Demultiplexing of reads and collapsing into UMI consensus sequences were performed with MIGEC, and V(D)J alignment was carried out with MiXCR. Vaccine-responding clonotypes were defined with edgeR using replicate PBMC samples, requiring FDR below 0.01 and a log2 fold change above 5 up to day 15. Each bulk clonotype received a CD4 or CD8 identity based on whether the sequenced CD4 or CD8 repertoire contained that clonotype at higher abundance. The public reads were reprocessed in TCRdb via fastp at Q25 and MiXCR, keeping in-frame beta chains. Entries that share a CDR3 protein sequence are merged under the most common genes and DNA. The V and J calls shown here were made by TCRdb, not taken from the authors' results. Within this sample are about 99,000 distinct CDR3 sequences, with approximately 6.3% of them counted one time only. The ten largest make up over 40% of the sample.

The specimen was CD8+ T cells sorted from PBMCs, collected 10 days after the yellow fever booster vaccination. The sequence joins TRBV7-9 to TRBJ2-1; a stretch of 8 junction bases matches TRBD2. The TCR was taken from a man aged 18-30 years who received the YFV17D yellow fever vaccine. The CDR3 has the sequence CASSLFRTSTLYEQFF. The DNA is as follows: TGTGCCAGCAGCTTATTCAGGACTAGCACCTTGTATGAGCAGTTCTTC. Joined to the reference TRBV7-9 and TRBJ2-1 proteins, this CDR3 gives the full variable domain: DTGVSQNPRHKITKRGQNVTFRCDPISEHNRLYWYRQTLGQGPEFLTYFQNEAQLEKSRLLSDRFSAERPKGSFSTLEIQRTEQGDSAMYLCASSLFRTSTLYEQFFGPGTRLTVL.